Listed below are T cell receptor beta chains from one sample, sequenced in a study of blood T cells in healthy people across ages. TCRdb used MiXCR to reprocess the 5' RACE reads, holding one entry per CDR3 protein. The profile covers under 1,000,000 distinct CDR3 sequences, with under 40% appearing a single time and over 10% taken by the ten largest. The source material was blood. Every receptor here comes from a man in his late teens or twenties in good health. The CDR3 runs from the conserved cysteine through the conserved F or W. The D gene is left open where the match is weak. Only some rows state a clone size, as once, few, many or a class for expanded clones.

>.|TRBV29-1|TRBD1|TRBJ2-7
CSAGQGSGEQYF
TGCAGCGCAGGACAGGGATCGGGTGAGCAGTACTTC
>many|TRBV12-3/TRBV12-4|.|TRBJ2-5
CASSSLTETQYF
TGTGCCAGCAGCTCACTTACGGAGACCCAGTACTTC
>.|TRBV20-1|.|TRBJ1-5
CSARGRTDSNQPQHF
TGCAGTGCTAGAGGGAGGACAGATAGCAATCAGCCCCAGCATTTT
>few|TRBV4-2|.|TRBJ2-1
CASSPILSSYNEQFF
TGTGCCAGCAGCCCCATTCTTAGCTCCTACAATGAGCAGTTCTTC
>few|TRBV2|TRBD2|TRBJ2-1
CASSEDFWRGGYNEQFF
TGTGCCAGCAGTGAAGACTTTTGGCGGGGGGGATACAATGAGCAGTTCTTC
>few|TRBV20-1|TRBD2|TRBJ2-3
CSATTSLEVDTQYF
TGCAGTGCTACGACTAGCCTGGAGGTAGATACTCAGTATTTT
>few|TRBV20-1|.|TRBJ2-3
CSARVRPSHTDTQYF
TGCAGTGCTAGAGTTCGGCCTAGCCACACAGATACGCAGTATTTT
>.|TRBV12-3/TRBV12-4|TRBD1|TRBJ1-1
CASSSTGAPIRNTEAFF
TGTGCCAGCAGTTCGACAGGGGCACCAATCAGGAACACTGAAGCTTTCTTT
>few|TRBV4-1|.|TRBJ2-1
CASSLTHYNEQFF
TGCGCCAGCAGCTTGACACACTACAATGAGCAGTTCTTC
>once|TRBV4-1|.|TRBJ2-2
CASSQVADTGELFF
TGCGCCAGCAGCCAAGTCGCGGACACCGGGGAGCTGTTTTTT
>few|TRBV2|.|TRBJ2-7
CASSVPSSYEQYF
TGTGCCAGCAGTGTCCCCAGTAGCTACGAGCAGTACTTC
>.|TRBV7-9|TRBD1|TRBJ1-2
CASSLLSQGAEGYTF
TGTGCCAGCAGCCTTTTGTCCCAGGGGGCGGAGGGCTACACCTTC
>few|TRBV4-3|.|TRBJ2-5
CASSQDSGRGMETQYF
TGCGCCAGCAGCCAAGATTCGGGCAGGGGAATGGAGACCCAGTACTTC
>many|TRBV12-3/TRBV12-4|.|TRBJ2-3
CASTTDWDGPLGTDTQYF
TGTGCCAGCACTACGGATTGGGACGGCCCACTAGGCACAGATACGCAGTATTTT
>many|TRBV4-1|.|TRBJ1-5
CASSQLLHQPQHF
TGCGCCAGCAGCCAACTCTTACATCAGCCCCAGCATTTT
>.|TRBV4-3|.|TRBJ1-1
CASSQIGGNTEAFF
TGCGCCAGCAGCCAAATTGGGGGAAACACTGAAGCTTTCTTT